This TCR beta chain comes out of a study of identical twins. Unique molecular identifiers were present on the cDNA, and a universal primer site came from template switching. TCRdb redid the calling of the 5' RACE reads with MiXCR, one entry per CDR3 protein. The repertoire includes fewer than 900,000 distinct CDR3 sequences, 21% of them detected once, and 4% to 5.5% sits in the top ten. This clonotype was detected a few times. Its target is not known. The CDR3 spans 12 residues. CDR1 is MNHEY and CDR2 is SVGAGI in the germline V gene. Trimming cost V 8 bases and J 3 bases, with 11 bases left between them. Study-level points and caveats: In beta out-of-frame sequences, the excess sharing between twins was weaker.

These records were also assigned to another study, of T cells expressing NK-cell markers. That study adds: Several experiments added an anti-gamma-delta TCR antibody to sort only alpha-beta TCR T cells. Expanded NKG2C+ T cell clones were not confirmed as HCMV-specific.

Sequenced material: PBMCs. The TCR originated in a woman in her late teens or twenties in good health. The chain couples TRBV6-5 to TRBJ2-7; D may be TRBD1 (6 bases). The CDR3 DNA follows: TGTGCCAGCGCGGACAGACGCTACGAGCAGTACTTC. This sequence encodes CASADRRYEQYF.